Listed below are T cell receptor beta chains from one sample, sequenced in a study of post-analysis software for immune sequencing data. TCRdb itself ran the PCR reads through MiXCR, one entry per CDR3 protein. The sample shows a few hundred thousand distinct CDR3 sequences, more than 30% of them seen only once. The sequenced material came from blood. These receptors were collected from a girl aged 2-10 years with multiple sclerosis. Both conserved end residues are trimmed from each CDR3.

TRBV4-1,TRBJ2-4,ASSQDPATGAKNIQY
TRBV29-1,TRBJ2-1,SVGGDYNEQF
TRBV4-3,TRBJ2-1,ASSQNMAGDRYNEQF
TRBV6-5,TRBJ1-2,ASTEGPLYGYT
TRBV7-3,TRBJ1-6,ASSSGDRPYNSPLH
TRBV3-1,TRBJ1-2,ASSKTGAYGYT
TRBV20-1,TRBJ2-5,SAIRPGHLETQY
TRBV3-1,TRBJ1-1,ASSQEPGRFNTEAF
TRBV7-2,.,ASSLRASEFNEQY
TRBV6-6,TRBJ2-5,ASSYRVEETQY
TRBV4-2,TRBJ2-2,ASSQDPIPRPGELF
TRBV20-1,TRBJ2-1,SAGGPHDNEQF
TRBV15,TRBJ2-5,ATVSGESLRSYNEQY
TRBV28,TRBJ1-5,ASSWGTDRFYSNQPQH
TRBV29-1,TRBJ2-7,SVLEGAGAYEQY
TRBV29-1,TRBJ2-2,SVDSANTGELF
TRBV14,TRBJ2-5,ASSPWTGNQETQY
TRBV5-5,TRBJ2-7,ASSLPAGTYEQY
TRBV20-1,TRBJ2-4,SARPGLAKNIQY
TRBV10-3,TRBJ2-2,AISESLIAGGSNTGELF
TRBV10-3,TRBJ1-2,AISDTLLGGHGYT
TRBV29-1,TRBJ1-1,SVEGAFKNTEAF
TRBV4-1,TRBJ2-3,ASSQGPEGSFTDTQY
TRBV27,TRBJ2-6,ASSLTPSGANVLT
TRBV6-2/TRBV6-3,TRBJ2-5,ASSPVGRQDQETQY
TRBV12-3/TRBV12-4,TRBJ2-5,ASSLTGKTQY
TRBV10-3,TRBJ2-1,AISAGGREQF
TRBV6-4,TRBJ2-1,ASRASGESYNEQF
TRBV29-1,TRBJ2-5,SAVFPSGPHRGETQY
TRBV10-3,TRBJ2-7,AISANAEQY
TRBV18,TRBJ2-7,ASSPDYEQY
TRBV3-1,TRBJ2-1,ASDRGGSYNEQF
TRBV6-5,TRBJ1-1,ASSANRGPEAF
TRBV3-1,TRBJ1-6,ASSQDYKGAVDNSPLH
TRBV7-9,TRBJ1-1,ASSVRDLRDKNTEAF
TRBV27,TRBJ2-7,ASSLQGRHYEQY
TRBV30,TRBJ1-2,AWKRQGKNYGYT
TRBV7-2,TRBJ2-1,ASSLVSSGSRSYNEQF
TRBV6-2/TRBV6-3,TRBJ2-7,ASSYRREWDYEQY
TRBV7-6,TRBJ2-7,ASSPGQGFSYEQY
TRBV7-9,TRBJ2-1,ASSSSPAAERYNEQF
TRBV7-2,TRBJ2-7,ASSKTSGISYSYEQY
TRBV7-8,TRBJ2-1,ASSLMGSSYNEQF
TRBV5-1,TRBJ1-2,ASRATGEANYGYT
TRBV6-6,TRBJ2-1,ASRYRARTGGHEQF
TRBV5-1,TRBJ2-3,AGSSDRGIRTDTQY
TRBV6-6,TRBJ2-7,ASSELAGDGYEQY
TRBV14,TRBJ2-5,ASSQDSLAGTETQY
TRBV7-3,TRBJ1-4,ASSRTGPEKLF
TRBV4-3,TRBJ2-2,ASSQGRDSLNAGELF
TRBV6-5,TRBJ1-2,ASSSTTQGAYGYT